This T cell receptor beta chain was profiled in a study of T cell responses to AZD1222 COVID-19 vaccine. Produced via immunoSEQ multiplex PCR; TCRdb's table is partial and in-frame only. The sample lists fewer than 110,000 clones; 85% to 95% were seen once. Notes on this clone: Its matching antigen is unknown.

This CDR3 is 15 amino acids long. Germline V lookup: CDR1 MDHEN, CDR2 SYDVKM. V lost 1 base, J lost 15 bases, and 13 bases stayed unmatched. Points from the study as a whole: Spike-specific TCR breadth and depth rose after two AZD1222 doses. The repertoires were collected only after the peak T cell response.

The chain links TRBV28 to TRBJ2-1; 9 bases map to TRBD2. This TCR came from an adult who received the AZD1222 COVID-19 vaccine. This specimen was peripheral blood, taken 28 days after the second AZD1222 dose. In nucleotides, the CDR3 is TGTGCCAGCAGTTTATCGGGGTTGGCGGGGGGGCCTCCGTTCTTC. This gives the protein CASSLSGLAGGPPFF.